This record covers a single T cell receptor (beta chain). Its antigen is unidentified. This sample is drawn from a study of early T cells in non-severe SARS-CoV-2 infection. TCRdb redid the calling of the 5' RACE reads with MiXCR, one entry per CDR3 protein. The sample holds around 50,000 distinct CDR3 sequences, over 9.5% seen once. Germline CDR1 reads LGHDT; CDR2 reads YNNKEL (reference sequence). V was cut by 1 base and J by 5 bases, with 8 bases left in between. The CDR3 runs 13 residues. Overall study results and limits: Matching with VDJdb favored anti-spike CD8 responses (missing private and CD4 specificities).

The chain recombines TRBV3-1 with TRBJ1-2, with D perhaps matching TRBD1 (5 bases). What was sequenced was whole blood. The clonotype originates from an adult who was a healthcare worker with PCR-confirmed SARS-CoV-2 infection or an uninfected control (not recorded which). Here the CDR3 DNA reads TGTGCCAGCAGCCAAGGCAGGGTGTATGGCTACACCTTC. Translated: CASSQGRVYGYTF.